The 21 T cell receptor beta chains below come from one sample, sequenced in a study of T cell changes during pregnancy in multiple sclerosis. The method was immunoSEQ multiplex PCR; TCRdb's version includes in-frame clones alone and lacks a portion of them. The sample has about 50,000 clones, 92% seen once. Sequenced here: CD4+ T cells from peripheral blood mononuclear cells, sampled in the second trimester of pregnancy. These receptors all stem from a female donor with multiple sclerosis, enrolled in a pregnancy study.

As to this clone: Sequence at one end of the junction differs from germline and may be a read error. The chain couples TRBV7-9 to TRBJ2-1; the match to TRBD1 covers 7 bases. The length of the CDR3 is 12 residues. The germline V gene has CDR1 SEHNR and CDR2 FQNEAQ (reference sequence). CDR3 in amino acids: CASSLRTGVWVF. CDR3 coding DNA: TGTGCCAGCAGCTTACGTACAGGGGTTTGGGTCTTC.

This chain connects TRBV25-1 to TRBJ1-1, with 10 bases matching TRBD1. This CDR3 is built from 17 residues. The germline CDR1 and CDR2 sequences are MGHDK and SYGVNS. The trim removed 0 bases at V and 5 bases at J, leaving 9 bases unmatched. The CDR3 DNA reads TGTGCCAGCAGTGAATATGGGACAGGGGTGGGCCTTACTGAAGCTTTCTTT. Amino acid sequence: CASSEYGTGVGLTEAFF.

The chain has TRBV19 and TRBJ1-1, with D possibly being TRBD1 (5 bases). This CDR3 has 14 residues. The germline CDR1 and CDR2 sequences are LNHDA and SQIVND (reference sequence). V was pared by 3 bases and J by 4 bases, with 12 bases between. CDR3 bases: TGTGCCAGTAGTATCCGTGGGGGGTCCACTGAAGCTTTCTTT. Its translation is CASSIRGGSTEAFF.

In its sample, this clone was seen a few times. The chain couples TRBV6-1 to TRBJ1-2, with D perhaps matching TRBD1 (5 bases). Trimming pared 5 bases from V and 4 bases from J, leaving 8 bases between. The CDR3 spans 12 residues. The germline CDR1 and CDR2 sequences are MNHNS and SASEGT. CDR3 DNA sequence: TGTGCCAGCAGTTTGGGGGGCTATGGCTACACCTTC. It codes for CASSLGGYGYTF.

This clone was counted a single time. The chain carries TRBV7-2 and TRBJ1-2; 11 bases map to TRBD1. The CDR3 sequence is 15 residues long. Germline CDR1 SGHTA, CDR2 FQGNSA. Germline trimming cut 3 bases from V and 4 bases from J; bases unmatched to any gene: 4. CDR3 DNA sequence: TGTGCCAGCAGCTTCGGACAGGGGGCGACCTATGGCTACACCTTC. This gives the protein CASSFGQGATYGYTF.

The V gene is TRBV7-8, the J gene TRBJ1-5, with D maybe TRBD1 (5 bases). Germline V gene sequence: CDR1 SGHVS, CDR2 FQNEAQ. Trimming removed 4 bases at V and 1 base at J, with 17 bases between. The CDR3 spans 17 residues. The CDR3 sequence is CASSSLITGGSNQPQHF. The CDR3 coding sequence is TGTGCCAGCAGCTCCCTGATTACCGGGGGGAGCAATCAGCCCCAGCATTTT.

This clone was detected only once. V gene TRBV7-3 combines with J gene TRBJ2-3, with 14 positions matching TRBD2. There are 18 residues in the CDR3. Germline lookup yields CDR1 SGHTA and CDR2 FQGTGA. The J segment lost 0 bases and the V segment lost 6 bases, leaving 8 bases of the junction unmatched. The CDR3 DNA sequence: TGTGCCAGCAGGAAAGGACTAGCGGGGGGTACTAGCACAGATACGCAGTATTTT. This codes for CASRKGLAGGTSTDTQYF.

As regards this clone: A read error may account for a junction end that differs from germline. The V gene is TRBV11-2, the J gene TRBJ2-7; 9 positions agree with TRBD2. This CDR3 region has 15 residues. CDR1 is SGHAT and CDR2 is FQNNGV in the germline V gene. The DNA of the CDR3 is TGTGCCAGCAGCATAGAAAGCGGGGGGATCCACGAGCAGTACTTC. Its protein is CASSIESGGIHEQYF.

A remark on this clone: In the same sample, other DNA sequences code for this CDR3. The chain employs TRBV28 and TRBJ1-5; D is ambiguous. Trimming removed 3 bases at V and 4 bases at J, with 10 bases between. Per the germline V gene, CDR1 is MDHEN and CDR2 is SYDVKM. CDR3 length: 14 amino acids. DNA of the CDR3: TGTGCCAGCAGTTTTCTTGGAGGGAATCAGCCCCAGCATTTT. This codes for CASSFLGGNQPQHF.

This chain joins TRBV6-1 and TRBJ2-3; 9 bases fit TRBD2. The CDR3 runs to 18 residues. The ends lost 4 bases at V and 3 bases at J; junction bases unmatched: 14. Germline V gene sequence: CDR1 MNHNS, CDR2 SASEGT. The CDR3 nucleotides are TGTGCCAGCAGTGCCCCTAGCGGGGCTCGGTTTTCGACAGATACGCAGTATTTT. Protein product: CASSAPSGARFSTDTQYF.

This chain joins TRBV19 and TRBJ2-3; 7 nucleotides match TRBD2. The CDR3 runs to 16 residues. Trimming took 5 bases from V and 6 from J; bases not matched to a gene: 14. The germline V gene has CDR1 LNHDA and CDR2 SQIVND (reference sequence). CDR3 amino acids: CASSSLRGRAKDTQYF. The CDR3 DNA reads as TGTGCCAGTAGTTCCCTTAGAGGGAGGGCCAAGGATACGCAGTATTTT.

The chain combines TRBV5-1 with TRBJ2-7, with 8 bases identical to TRBD1. J gave up 2 bases and V 1 base, and 8 bases lay outside the gene matches. This CDR3 has 16 amino acids. In germline, CDR1 is SGHRS, CDR2 YFSETQ. The CDR3 DNA sequence: TGCGCCAGCAGCTTGAGTTCAGGGGGCCTGACCTACGAGCAGTACTTC. Its protein product is CASSLSSGGLTYEQYF.

The rearrangement uses TRBV6-5 and TRBJ1-2; D is possibly TRBD1 (6 bases). The CDR3 totals 15 residues. The germline V and J ends were trimmed by 2 bases and 2 bases, with 12 bases remaining between them. CDR1 MNHEY and CDR2 SVGAGI come from the germline V gene. CDR3 amino acids: CASSYGTYRNYGYTF. As DNA, the CDR3 is TGTGCCAGCAGTTACGGGACATACAGGAACTATGGCTACACCTTC.

The chain carries TRBV4-1 and TRBJ2-5; D gene uncertain. V lost 0 bases and J lost 5, with 16 bases in between. The CDR3 extends over 16 amino acids. Germline V gene data show CDR1 as MGHRA and CDR2 as YSYEKL. Here the CDR3 DNA reads TGCGCCAGCAGCCAAGATATCGAGGCCCTGACGGAGACCCAGTACTTC. Protein sequence: CASSQDIEALTETQYF.

The rearrangement uses TRBV29-1 and TRBJ1-2, with TRBD1 matching 8 bases. CDR1 and CDR2 (germline): SQVTM, ANQGSEA. This CDR3 comprises 14 residues. The V gene end was trimmed by 0 bases and the J gene end by 6 bases; junction bases not matched to a gene: 6. CDR3 residues: CSVEEGQGANGYTF. The CDR3 DNA reads as TGCAGCGTTGAAGAGGGTCAGGGGGCAAATGGCTACACCTTC.

The chain couples TRBV11-1 to TRBJ2-7, with 9 bases fitting TRBD1. CDR3 size: 14 residues. Looked up from germline, CDR1 is SGHAT and CDR2 is FQDESV (reference sequence). The V segment lost 1 base and the J segment 5 bases; nucleotides outside the gene matches: 3. As DNA, the CDR3 is TGTGCCAGCAGCTTAGGGGGACAGGGCCACGAGCAGTACTTC. It codes for CASSLGGQGHEQYF. Drawing the rest from reference TRBV11-1 and TRBJ2-7, the complete variable domain is EAEVAQSPRYKITEKSQAVAFWCDPISGHATLYWYRQILGQGPELLVQFQDESVVDDSQLPKDRFSAERLKGVDSTLKIQPAELGDSAMYLCASSLGGQGHEQYFGPGTRLTVT.

V usage is TRBV7-3 and J usage is TRBJ2-2; maybe TRBD1 (6 bases). Per germline, CDR1 SGHTA and CDR2 FQGTGA. The CDR3 contains 14 residues. Trimming removed 5 bases from V and 6 bases from J, with 13 bases in between. CDR3 in DNA: TGTGCCAGCAGCGGGGACGGGACACCCGGGGAGCTGTTTTTT. Translating it yields CASSGDGTPGELFF.

The chain links TRBV6-1 to TRBJ2-1; possible D gene TRBD2, 6 bases. CDR1 is MNHNS, CDR2 SASEGT, per germline. Trimming removed 3 bases at V and 4 bases at J, with 19 bases between. The CDR3 sequence is 17 residues long. CDR3 sequence reads: CASSDARQWGEYNEQFF. The CDR3 region has the DNA TGTGCCAGCAGTGATGCCAGACAGTGGGGGGAGTACAATGAGCAGTTCTTC.

This chain uses TRBV6-1 with TRBJ1-6; D is ambiguous. The CDR3 is made up of 15 amino acids. The V gene's germline CDR1 is MNHNS and CDR2 SASEGT. Trimming cost V 4 bases and J 7 bases, with 14 bases left between them. The CDR3 DNA is TGTGCCAGCAGTGTCGTACAGTTCCAAAATTCACCCCTCCACTTT. Translated: CASSVVQFQNSPLHF.

V usage is TRBV2 and J usage is TRBJ2-3; TRBD2 agrees at 7 bases. This CDR3 comprises 16 residues. The germline CDR1 and CDR2 sequences are SNHLY and FYNNEI. V was pared by 2 bases and J by 1 base, with 6 bases of the junction left unmatched. The CDR3 region has the DNA TGTGCCAGCAGTGAACTCACTAGCGTGGGCACAGATACGCAGTATTTT. This gives the protein CASSELTSVGTDTQYF. The full variable domain, its missing parts supplied by reference TRBV2 and TRBJ2-3, is EPEVTQTPSHQVTQMGQEVILRCVPISNHLYFYWYRQILGQKVEFLVSFYNNEISEKSEIFDDQFSVERPDGSNFTLKIRSTKLEDSAMYFCASSELTSVGTDTQYFGPGTRLTVL.

The sample holds one count of this clone. The genes are TRBV14 and TRBJ2-1; TRBD1 is a possible D gene (5 bases). This CDR3 comprises 15 residues. V lost 0 bases to trimming and J lost 7 bases, with 13 bases between them. Germline V gives CDR1 SGHDN, CDR2 FVKESK. The CDR3 DNA reads as TGTGCCAGCAGCCAAGAAGGAGCAGGGCTGAATGAGCAGTTCTTC. It yields the protein CASSQEGAGLNEQFF.